This T cell receptor (beta chain) was identified during a study of cytomegalovirus exposure and HLA in healthy donors. Overall study context: Genotyping of hundreds of donors showed that roughly 80% belonged to the Caucasian-associated ancestry cluster.

13 Jbeta primers and 60 Vbeta primers were used for the PCR. This table comes from immunoSEQ multiplex PCR, and its TCRdb copy is limited to in-frame clones, with some not included. The data contain some 110,000 clones, approximately 70% of them singletons. Germline CDR1 reads SGHRS; CDR2 reads YFSETQ. The CDR3 runs to 15 residues. V was cut by 4 bases and J by 2 bases, with 14 bases left in between. The gene calls are TRBV5-1 and TRBJ2-3; D may be TRBD2 (6 bases). Specimen: PBMCs. This clonotype was sampled from a woman aged 25-40 years in good health and CMV-seronegative. The CDR3 DNA reads as TGCGCCAGCAGCACCCTCGGGGGACCCACAGATACGCAGTATTTT. Protein product: CASSTLGGPTDTQYF.